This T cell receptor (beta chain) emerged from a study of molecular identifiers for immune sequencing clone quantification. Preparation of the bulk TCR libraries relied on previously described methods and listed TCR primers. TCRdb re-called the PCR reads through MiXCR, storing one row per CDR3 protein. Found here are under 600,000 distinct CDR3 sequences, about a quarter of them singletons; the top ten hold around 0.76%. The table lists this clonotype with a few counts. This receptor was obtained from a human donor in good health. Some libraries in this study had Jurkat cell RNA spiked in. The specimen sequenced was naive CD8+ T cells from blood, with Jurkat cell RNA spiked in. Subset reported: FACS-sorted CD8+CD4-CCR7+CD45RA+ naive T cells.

DNA for the CDR3: TGTGCCAGTAGTCCCCCGACAGGGAGCTCCTACGAGCAGTACTTC. Translation gives CASSPPTGSSYEQYF. V gene TRBV19 combines with J gene TRBJ2-7; TRBD1 agrees at 7 bases. The CDR3 extends over 15 amino acids. Germline CDR1 LNHDA, CDR2 SQIVND (reference sequence). V shed 5 bases, J shed 0 bases, and the junction held 7 bases outside the gene matches.